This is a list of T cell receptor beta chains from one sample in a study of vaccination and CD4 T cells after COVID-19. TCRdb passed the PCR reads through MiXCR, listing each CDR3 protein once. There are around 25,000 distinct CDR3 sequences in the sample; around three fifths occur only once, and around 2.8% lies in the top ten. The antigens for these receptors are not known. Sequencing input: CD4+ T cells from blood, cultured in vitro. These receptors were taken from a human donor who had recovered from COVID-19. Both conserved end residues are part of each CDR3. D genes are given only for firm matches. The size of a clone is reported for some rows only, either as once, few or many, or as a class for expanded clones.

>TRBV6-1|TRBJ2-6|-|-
CASTPRGDGANVLTF
TGTGCCAGCACCCCCCGAGGCGATGGGGCCAACGTCCTGACTTTC
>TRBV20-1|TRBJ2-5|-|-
CSARDRGRGETQYF
TGCAGTGCTAGAGACAGGGGACGGGGAGAGACCCAGTACTTC
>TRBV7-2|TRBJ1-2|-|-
CASSLAGDGYTF
TGTGCCAGCAGCTTAGCAGGGGATGGCTACACCTTC
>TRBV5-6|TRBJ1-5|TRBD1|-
CASSLGDSLSQPQHF
TGTGCCAGCAGCTTGGGGGACAGTCTTTCTCAGCCCCAGCATTTT
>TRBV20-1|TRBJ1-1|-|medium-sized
CSARTPGRGPSEAFF
TGCAGTGCTCGCACCCCGGGCCGGGGACCCTCTGAAGCTTTCTTT
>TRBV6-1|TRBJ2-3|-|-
CASSDAGRTQYF
TGTGCCAGCAGTGATGCTGGGCGTACGCAGTATTTT
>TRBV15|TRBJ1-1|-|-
CATSRDLWQEAFF
TGTGCCACCAGCAGAGATCTCTGGCAGGAAGCTTTCTTT
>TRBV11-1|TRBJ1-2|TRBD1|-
CASSSRQGGYGYTF
TGTGCCAGCAGCTCCCGACAGGGCGGCTATGGCTACACCTTC
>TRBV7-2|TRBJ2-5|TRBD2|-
CASSLFLAGGETQYF
TGTGCCAGCAGCCTCTTCCTAGCGGGAGGGGAGACCCAGTACTTC
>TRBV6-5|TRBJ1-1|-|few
CASSYSRAPLEAFF
TGTGCCAGCAGTTACTCGAGGGCTCCCCTGGAGGCTTTCTTT
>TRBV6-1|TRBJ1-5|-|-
CASRRGSQPQHF
TGTGCCAGCAGACGGGGGTCTCAGCCCCAGCATTTT
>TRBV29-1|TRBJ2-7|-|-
CSVKGLSYEQYF
TGCAGCGTTAAGGGTCTATCCTACGAGCAGTACTTC
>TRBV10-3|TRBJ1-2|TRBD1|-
CAISGQTGAYGYTF
TGTGCCATCAGTGGACAGACAGGGGCCTATGGCTACACCTTC
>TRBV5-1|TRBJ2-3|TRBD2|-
CASSSGLAGGSDTQYF
TGCGCCAGCAGCTCAGGACTAGCGGGAGGATCAGATACGCAGTATTTT
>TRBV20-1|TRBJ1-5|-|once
CSAGDQPQHF
TGCAGTGCGGGAGATCAGCCCCAGCATTTT
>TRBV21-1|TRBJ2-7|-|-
CASSCGLPGYEQYF
TGTGCCAGCAGCTGTGGGCTCCCGGGATACGAGCAGTACTTC
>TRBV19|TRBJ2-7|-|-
CASSINPGAPYEQYF
TGTGCCAGTAGTATTAACCCAGGGGCCCCTTACGAGCAGTACTTC
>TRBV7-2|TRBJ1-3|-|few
CASSPGPENTIYF
TGTGCCAGCAGCCCGGGTCCCGAAAACACCATATATTTT
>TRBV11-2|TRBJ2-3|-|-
CASSLGTDTQYF
TGTGCCAGCAGCTTAGGGACAGATACGCAGTATTTT
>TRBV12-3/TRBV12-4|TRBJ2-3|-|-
CASTSGVWSDTQYF
-
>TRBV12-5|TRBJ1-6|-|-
CASGLPTDGALHF
TGTGCTAGTGGTTTGCCCACCGATGGGGCCCTCCACTTT
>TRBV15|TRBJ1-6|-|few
CATSPQAGSPLHF
TGTGCCACCAGCCCTCAGGCAGGTTCACCCCTCCACTTT
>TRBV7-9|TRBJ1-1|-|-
CASSQGRAGGGNEAFF
TGTGCCAGCAGCCAGGGCCGCGCGGGGGGTGGTAATGAAGCTTTCTTT
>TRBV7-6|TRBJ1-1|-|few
CASSFRGAAEAFF
TGTGCCAGCAGCTTTCGGGGGGCCGCTGAAGCTTTCTTT
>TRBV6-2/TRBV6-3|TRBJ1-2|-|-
CASSSNNYGYTF
TGTGCCAGCAGTTCTAACAACTATGGCTACACCTTC
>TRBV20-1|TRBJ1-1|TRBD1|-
CSAAETGAGEAFF
TGCAGTGCTGCCGAAACAGGGGCTGGGGAAGCTTTCTTT
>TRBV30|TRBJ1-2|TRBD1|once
CAWRPTGGFNYGYTF
TGTGCCTGGAGGCCTACAGGGGGCTTCAACTATGGCTACACCTTC
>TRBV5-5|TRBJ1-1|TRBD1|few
CASSLTGGRTEAFF
TGTGCCAGCAGCTTGACAGGGGGACGTACTGAAGCTTTCTTT
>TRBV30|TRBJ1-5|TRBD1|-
CAWSRGHNQPQHF
TGTGCCTGGAGCAGGGGGCACAATCAGCCCCAGCATTTT
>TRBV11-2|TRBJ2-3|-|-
CASSHGASGYSTDTQYF
TGTGCCAGCAGCCACGGAGCCAGCGGATATAGCACAGATACGCAGTATTTT
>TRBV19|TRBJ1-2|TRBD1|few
CASSTLDRVNEDGYTF
TGTGCCAGTAGTACCCTTGACAGGGTGAATGAGGATGGCTACACCTTC
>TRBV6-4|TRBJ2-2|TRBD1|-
CASSDSTGASTGELFF
TGTGCCAGCAGTGACAGCACAGGGGCTTCTACCGGGGAGCTGTTTTTT
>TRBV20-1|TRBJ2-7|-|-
CYWGIHEQYF
TGCTACTGGGGAATCCACGAGCAGTACTTC
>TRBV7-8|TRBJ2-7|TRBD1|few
CASSLGGQARTPYEQYF
TGTGCCAGCAGCTTAGGGGGACAGGCCCGTACCCCCTACGAGCAGTACTTC
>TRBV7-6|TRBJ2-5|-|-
CASSLGGAHETQYF
TGTGCCAGCAGCTTAGGGGGGGCCCACGAGACCCAGTACTTC
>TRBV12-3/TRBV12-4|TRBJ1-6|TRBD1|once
CASSRTGLKSSYNSPLHF
TGTGCCAGCAGCCGGACAGGTTTGAAGAGCTCCTATAATTCACCCCTCCACTTT
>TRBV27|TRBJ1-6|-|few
CASSLTQGGHSPLHF
TGTGCCAGCAGTTTAACCCAGGGTGGCCATTCACCCCTCCACTTT
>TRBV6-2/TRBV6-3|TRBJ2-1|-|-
CASRGARLLSSYNEQFF
TGTGCCAGCAGGGGAGCCCGGTTACTAAGCTCCTACAATGAGCAGTTCTTC
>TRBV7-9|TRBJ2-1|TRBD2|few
CASSLRLAGNPFSYNEQFF
TGTGCCAGCAGCTTACGACTAGCGGGGAACCCATTCTCCTACAATGAGCAGTTCTTC
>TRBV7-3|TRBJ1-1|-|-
CASSLAPNTEAFF
TGTGCCAGCAGCTTAGCCCCGAACACTGAAGCTTTCTTT
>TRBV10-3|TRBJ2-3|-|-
CAISESGSGSTDTQYF
TGTGCCATCAGTGAGTCCGGCAGTGGTAGCACAGATACGCAGTATTTT
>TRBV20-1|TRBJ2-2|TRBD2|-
CSAQGLSGGTPYTGELFF
TGCAGTGCACAGGGACTAAGCGGGGGGACCCCGTACACCGGGGAGCTGTTTTTT
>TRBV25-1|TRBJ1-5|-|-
CASSETGKDQPQHF
TGTGCCAGCAGTGAAACAGGGAAAGATCAGCCCCAGCATTTT
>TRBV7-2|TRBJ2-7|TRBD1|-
CASSLAGTGPYEQYF
TGTGCCAGCAGCTTAGCGGGGACAGGACCTTACGAGCAGTACTTC
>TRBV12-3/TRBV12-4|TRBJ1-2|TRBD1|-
CASSVRDSYGYTF
TGTGCCAGCAGTGTCCGGGACAGTTATGGCTACACCTTC
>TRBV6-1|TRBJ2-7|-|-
CASSDKGTAYEQYF
TGTGCCAGCAGTGATAAAGGAACAGCCTACGAGCAGTACTTC
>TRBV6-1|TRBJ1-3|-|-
CASLDRTSGNTIYF
TGTGCCAGCCTAGACAGGACCTCTGGAAACACCATATATTTT
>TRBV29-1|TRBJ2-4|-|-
CSVVGRNIQYF
TGCAGCGTGGTGGGAAGGAACATTCAGTACTTC
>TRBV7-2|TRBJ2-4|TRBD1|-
CASSLPGQGRDIQYF
TGTGCCAGCAGCTTACCAGGACAGGGTCGGGACATTCAGTACTTC
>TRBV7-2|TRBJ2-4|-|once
CASSYSRGIQYF
TGTGCCAGCAGTTACAGCAGGGGCATTCAGTACTTC
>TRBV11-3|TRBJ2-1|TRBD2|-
CASSLGAGGARNNEQFF
TGTGCCAGCAGCTTAGGCGCGGGGGGAGCAAGAAACAATGAGCAGTTCTTC
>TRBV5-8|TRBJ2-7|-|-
CASRVRGRTYEQYF
TGTGCCAGCAGGGTGAGGGGGAGAACCTACGAGCAGTACTTC
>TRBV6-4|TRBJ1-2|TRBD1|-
CASSDQGAVGYTF
TGTGCCAGCAGTGACCAGGGGGCGGTCGGCTACACCTTC
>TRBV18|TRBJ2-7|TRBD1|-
CASSPRQGYEQYF
TGTGCCAGCTCCCCGCGACAGGGCTACGAGCAGTACTTC
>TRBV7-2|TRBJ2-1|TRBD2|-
CASSLAGLAGYNEQFF
TGTGCCAGCAGCTTAGCCGGACTAGCGGGCTACAATGAGCAGTTCTTC
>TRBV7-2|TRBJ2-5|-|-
CASSPPRGRQETQYF
TGTGCCAGCAGCCCACCGCGGGGGCGCCAAGAGACCCAGTACTTC
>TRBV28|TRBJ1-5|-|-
CASRLRTADNQPQHF
TGTGCCAGCAGGCTAAGGACAGCCGATAATCAGCCCCAGCATTTT
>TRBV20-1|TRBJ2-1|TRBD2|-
CSAGQVATSGINNEQFF
TGCAGTGCTGGCCAGGTAGCGACTAGCGGGATAAACAATGAGCAGTTCTTC
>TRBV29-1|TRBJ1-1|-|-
CSVVKLDNPTEAFF
TGCAGCGTCGTTAAATTGGACAACCCCACTGAAGCTTTCTTT